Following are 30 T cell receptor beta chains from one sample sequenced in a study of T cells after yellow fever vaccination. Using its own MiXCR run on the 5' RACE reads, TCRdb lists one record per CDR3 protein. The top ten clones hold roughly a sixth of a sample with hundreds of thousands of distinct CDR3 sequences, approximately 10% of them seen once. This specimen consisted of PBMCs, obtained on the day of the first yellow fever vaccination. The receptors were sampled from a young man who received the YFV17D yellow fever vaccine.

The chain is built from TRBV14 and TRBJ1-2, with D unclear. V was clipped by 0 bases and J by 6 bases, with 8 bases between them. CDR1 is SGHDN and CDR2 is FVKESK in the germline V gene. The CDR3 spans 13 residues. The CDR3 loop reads CASSQDSADGYTF. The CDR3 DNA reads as TGTGCCAGCAGCCAAGACAGTGCTGATGGCTACACCTTC.

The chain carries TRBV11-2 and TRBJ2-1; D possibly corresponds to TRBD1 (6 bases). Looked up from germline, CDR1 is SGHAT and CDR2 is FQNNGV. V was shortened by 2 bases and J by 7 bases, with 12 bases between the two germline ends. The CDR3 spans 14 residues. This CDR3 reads CASSLTTGRNEQFF. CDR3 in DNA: TGTGCCAGCAGCTTAACGACAGGTAGAAATGAGCAGTTCTTC.

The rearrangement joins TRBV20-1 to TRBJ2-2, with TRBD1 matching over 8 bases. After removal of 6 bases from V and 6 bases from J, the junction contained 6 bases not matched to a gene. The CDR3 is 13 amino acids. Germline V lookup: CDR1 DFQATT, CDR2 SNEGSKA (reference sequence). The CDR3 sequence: CSARTGLAGELFF. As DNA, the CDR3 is TGCAGTGCCAGGACAGGGCTCGCCGGGGAGCTGTTTTTT.

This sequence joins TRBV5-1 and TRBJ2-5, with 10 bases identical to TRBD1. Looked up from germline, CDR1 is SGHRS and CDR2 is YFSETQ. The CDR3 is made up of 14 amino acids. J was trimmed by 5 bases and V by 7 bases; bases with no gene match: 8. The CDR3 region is CASRPGTGDETQYF. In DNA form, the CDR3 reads TGCGCCAGCCGACCAGGGACAGGGGATGAGACCCAGTACTTC.

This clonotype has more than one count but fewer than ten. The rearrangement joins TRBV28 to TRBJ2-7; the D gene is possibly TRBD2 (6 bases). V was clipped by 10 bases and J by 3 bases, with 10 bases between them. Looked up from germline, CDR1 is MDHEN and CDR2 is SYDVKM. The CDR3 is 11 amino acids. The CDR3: CATGLFYEQYV. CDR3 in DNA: TGTGCCACGGGACTTTTCTACGAGCAGTACGTC.

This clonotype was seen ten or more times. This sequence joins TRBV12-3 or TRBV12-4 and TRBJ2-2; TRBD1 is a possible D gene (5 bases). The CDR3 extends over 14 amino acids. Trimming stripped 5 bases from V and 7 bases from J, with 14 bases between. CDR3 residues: CASSRSGFNGELFF. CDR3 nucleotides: TGTGCCAGCAGTAGATCAGGGTTTAACGGGGAGCTGTTTTTT.

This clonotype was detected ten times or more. The CDR3 loop is CASSFALAGLETQYF. CDR3 coding DNA: TGTGCCAGCAGTTTTGCGCTAGCGGGGTTAGAGACCCAGTACTTC. This rearrangement joins TRBV12-3 or TRBV12-4 to TRBJ2-5; 9 nucleotides match TRBD2. The length of the CDR3 is 15 residues. V shed 3 bases and J 4 bases; nucleotides not matched to a gene: 6.

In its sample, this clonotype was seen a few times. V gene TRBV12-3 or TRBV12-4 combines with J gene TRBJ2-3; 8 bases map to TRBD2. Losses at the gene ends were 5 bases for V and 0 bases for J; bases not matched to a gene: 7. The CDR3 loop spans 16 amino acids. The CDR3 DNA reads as TGTGCCAGCAGTGGCAGCGGGGGCCGAAGCACAGATACGCAGTATTTT. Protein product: CASSGSGGRSTDTQYF.

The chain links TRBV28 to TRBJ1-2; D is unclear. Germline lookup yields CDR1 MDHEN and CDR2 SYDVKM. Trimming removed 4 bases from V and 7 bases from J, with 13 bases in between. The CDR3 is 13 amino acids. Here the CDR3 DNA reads TGTGCCAGCAGTTATAACACTCTATCTGGCTACACCTTC. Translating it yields CASSYNTLSGYTF.

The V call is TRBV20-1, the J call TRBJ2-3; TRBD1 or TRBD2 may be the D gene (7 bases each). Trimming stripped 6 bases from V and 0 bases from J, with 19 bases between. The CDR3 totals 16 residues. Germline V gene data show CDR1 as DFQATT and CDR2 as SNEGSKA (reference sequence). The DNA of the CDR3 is TGCAGTGCCAGCGGGACAGAGTTAACTAGCACAGATACGCAGTATTTT. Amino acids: CSASGTELTSTDTQYF.

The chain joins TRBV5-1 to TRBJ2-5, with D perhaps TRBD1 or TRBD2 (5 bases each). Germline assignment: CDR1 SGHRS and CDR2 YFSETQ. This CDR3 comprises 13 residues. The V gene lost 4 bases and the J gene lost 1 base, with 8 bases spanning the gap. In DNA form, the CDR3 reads TGCGCCAGCAGCGGGGACCCCCAAGAGACCCAGTACTTC. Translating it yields CASSGDPQETQYF. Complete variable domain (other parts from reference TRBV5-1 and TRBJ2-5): KAGVTQTPRYLIKTRGQQVTLSCSPISGHRSVSWYQQTPGQGLQFLFEYFSETQRNKGNFPGRFSGRQFSNSRSEMNVSTLELGDSALYLCASSGDPQETQYFGPGTRLLVL.

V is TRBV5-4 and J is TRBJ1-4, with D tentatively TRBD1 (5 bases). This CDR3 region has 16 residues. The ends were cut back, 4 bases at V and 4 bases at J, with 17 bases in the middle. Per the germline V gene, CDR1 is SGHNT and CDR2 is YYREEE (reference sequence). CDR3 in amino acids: CASSRTRAKGNEKLFF. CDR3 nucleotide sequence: TGTGCCAGCAGCCGGACAAGAGCAAAGGGTAATGAAAAACTGTTTTTT.

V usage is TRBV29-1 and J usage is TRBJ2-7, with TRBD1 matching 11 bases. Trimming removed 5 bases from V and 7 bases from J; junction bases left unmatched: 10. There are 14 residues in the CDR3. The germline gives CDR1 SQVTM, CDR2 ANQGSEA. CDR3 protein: CSVTPPGQGEEQYF. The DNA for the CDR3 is TGCAGCGTTACACCACCGGGACAGGGGGAAGAGCAGTACTTC.

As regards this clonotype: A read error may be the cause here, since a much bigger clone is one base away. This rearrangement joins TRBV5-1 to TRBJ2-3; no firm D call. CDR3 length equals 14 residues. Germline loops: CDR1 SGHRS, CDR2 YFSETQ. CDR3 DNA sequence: TGCACCAGCAGCTTGAAGGGCCTCGGAGATACGCAGTATTTT. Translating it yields CTSSLKGLGDTQYF. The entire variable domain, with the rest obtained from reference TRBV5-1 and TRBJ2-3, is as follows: KAGVTQTPRYLIKTRGQQVTLSCSPISGHRSVSWYQQTPGQGLQFLFEYFSETQRNKGNFPGRFSGRQFSNSRSEMNVSTLELGDSALYLCTSSLKGLGDTQYFGPGTRLTVL.

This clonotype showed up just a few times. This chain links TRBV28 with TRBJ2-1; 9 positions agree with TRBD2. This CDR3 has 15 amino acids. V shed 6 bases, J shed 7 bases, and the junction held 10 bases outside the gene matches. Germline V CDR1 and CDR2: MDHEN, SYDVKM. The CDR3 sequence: CASSRPGLAWNEQFF. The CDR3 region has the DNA TGTGCCAGCAGCCGACCGGGACTAGCCTGGAATGAGCAGTTCTTC. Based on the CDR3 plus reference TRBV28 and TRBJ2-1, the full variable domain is DVKVTQSSRYLVKRTGEKVFLECVQDMDHENMFWYRQDPGLGLRLIYFSYDVKMKEKGDIPEGYSVSREKKERFSLILESASTNQTSMYLCASSRPGLAWNEQFFGPGTRLTVL.

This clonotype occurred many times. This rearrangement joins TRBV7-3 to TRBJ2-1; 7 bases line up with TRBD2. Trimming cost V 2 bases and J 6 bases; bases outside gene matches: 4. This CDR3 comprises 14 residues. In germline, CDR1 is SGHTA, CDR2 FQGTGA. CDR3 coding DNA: TGTGCCAGCAGCTTACTAGCGGCGAGCAATGAGCAGTTCTTC. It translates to CASSLLAASNEQFF.

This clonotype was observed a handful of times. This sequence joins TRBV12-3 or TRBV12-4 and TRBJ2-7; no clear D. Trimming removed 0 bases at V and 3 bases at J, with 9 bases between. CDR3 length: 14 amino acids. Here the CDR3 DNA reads TGTGCCAGCAGTTTAGCTGGTGGAGACTACGAGCAGTACGTC. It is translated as CASSLAGGDYEQYV.

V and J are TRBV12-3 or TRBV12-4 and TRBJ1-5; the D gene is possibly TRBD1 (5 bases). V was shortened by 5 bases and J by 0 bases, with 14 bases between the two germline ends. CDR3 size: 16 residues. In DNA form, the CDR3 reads TGTGCCAGCAGTCCCTCCCGGGGGTATAGCAATCAGCCCCAGCATTTT. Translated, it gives CASSPSRGYSNQPQHF.

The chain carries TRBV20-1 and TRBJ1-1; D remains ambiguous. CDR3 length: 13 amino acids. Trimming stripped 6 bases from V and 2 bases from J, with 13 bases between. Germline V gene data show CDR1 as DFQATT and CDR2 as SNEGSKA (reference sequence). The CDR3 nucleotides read TGCAGTGCCCTGGGCTTCGTTAACACTGAAGCTTTCTTT. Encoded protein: CSALGFVNTEAFF.

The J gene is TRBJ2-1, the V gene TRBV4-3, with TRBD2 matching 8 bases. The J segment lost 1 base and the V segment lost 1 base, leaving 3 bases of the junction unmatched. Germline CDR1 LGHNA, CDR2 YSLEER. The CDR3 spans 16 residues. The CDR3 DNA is TGCGCCAGCAGCCAAGGTGGGACTAGATCCTACAATGAGCAGTTCTTC. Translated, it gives CASSQGGTRSYNEQFF.

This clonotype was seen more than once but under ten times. The CDR3 loop is CASSLRQFNSPLHF. The CDR3 DNA reads TGTGCCAGCAGCTTACGTCAGTTTAATTCACCCCTCCACTTT. The V call is TRBV7-2, the J call TRBJ1-6; no clear D gene. V dropped 2 bases and J dropped 6 bases, with 8 bases sitting between them. The CDR3 is made up of 14 amino acids. Germline assignment: CDR1 SGHTA and CDR2 FQGNSA.

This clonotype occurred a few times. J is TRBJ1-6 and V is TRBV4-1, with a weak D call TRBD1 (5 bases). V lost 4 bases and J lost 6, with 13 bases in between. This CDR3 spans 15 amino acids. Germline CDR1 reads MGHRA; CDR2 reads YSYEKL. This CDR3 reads CASSRGGTSNSPLHF. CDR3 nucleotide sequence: TGCGCCAGCAGCCGGGGGGGTACGAGTAATTCACCCCTCCACTTT.

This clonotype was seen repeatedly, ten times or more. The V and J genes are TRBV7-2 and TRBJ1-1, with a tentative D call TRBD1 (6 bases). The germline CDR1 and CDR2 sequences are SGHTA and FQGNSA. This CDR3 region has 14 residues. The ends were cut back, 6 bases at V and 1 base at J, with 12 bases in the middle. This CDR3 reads CASSPTRGNTEAFF. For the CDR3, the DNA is TGTGCCAGCAGTCCCACCAGGGGGAACACTGAAGCTTTCTTT.

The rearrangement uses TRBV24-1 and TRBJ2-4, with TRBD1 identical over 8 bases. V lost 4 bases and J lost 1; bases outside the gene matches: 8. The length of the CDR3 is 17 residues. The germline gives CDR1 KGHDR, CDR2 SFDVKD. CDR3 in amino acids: CATSEPQRTGAKNIQYF. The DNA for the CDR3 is TGTGCCACCAGTGAACCCCAAAGGACAGGGGCCAAAAACATTCAGTACTTC.

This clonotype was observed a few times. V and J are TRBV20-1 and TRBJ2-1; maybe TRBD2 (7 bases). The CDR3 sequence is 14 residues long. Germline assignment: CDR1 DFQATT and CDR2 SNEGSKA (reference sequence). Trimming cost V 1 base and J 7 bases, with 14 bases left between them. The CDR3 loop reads CSARGGGAENEQFF. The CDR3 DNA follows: TGCAGTGCTAGAGGTGGGGGGGCCGAGAATGAGCAGTTCTTC.

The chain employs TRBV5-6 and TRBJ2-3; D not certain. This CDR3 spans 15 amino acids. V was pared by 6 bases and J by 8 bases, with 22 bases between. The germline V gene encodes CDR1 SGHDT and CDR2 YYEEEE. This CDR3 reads CASTEVVGGPGTQYF. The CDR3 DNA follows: TGTGCCAGCACCGAAGTTGTGGGTGGTCCAGGTACGCAGTATTTT.

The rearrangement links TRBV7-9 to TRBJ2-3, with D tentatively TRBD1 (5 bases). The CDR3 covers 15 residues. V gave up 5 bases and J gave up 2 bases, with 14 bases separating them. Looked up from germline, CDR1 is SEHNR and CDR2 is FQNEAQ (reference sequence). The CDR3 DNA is TGTGCCAGCAGCCCTCGGACATGGACCACAGATACGCAGTATTTT. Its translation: CASSPRTWTTDTQYF. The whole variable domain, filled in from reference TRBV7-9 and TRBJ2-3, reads DTGVSQNPRHKITKRGQNVTFRCDPISEHNRLYWYRQTLGQGPEFLTYFQNEAQLEKSRLLSDRFSAERPKGSFSTLEIQRTEQGDSAMYLCASSPRTWTTDTQYFGPGTRLTVL.

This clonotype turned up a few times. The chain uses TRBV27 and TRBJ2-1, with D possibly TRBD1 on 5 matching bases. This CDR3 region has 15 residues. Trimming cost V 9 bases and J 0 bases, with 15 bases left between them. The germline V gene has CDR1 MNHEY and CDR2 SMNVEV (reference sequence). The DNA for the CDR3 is TGTGCCAGTGCGGAGACAGCGAGCTCCTACAATGAGCAGTTCTTC. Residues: CASAETASSYNEQFF.

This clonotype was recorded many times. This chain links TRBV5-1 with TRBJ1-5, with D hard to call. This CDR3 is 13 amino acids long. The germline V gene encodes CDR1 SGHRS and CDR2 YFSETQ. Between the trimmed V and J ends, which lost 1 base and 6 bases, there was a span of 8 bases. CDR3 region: CASSLMGSQPQHF. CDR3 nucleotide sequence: TGCGCCAGCAGCTTGATGGGTAGTCAGCCCCAGCATTTT.

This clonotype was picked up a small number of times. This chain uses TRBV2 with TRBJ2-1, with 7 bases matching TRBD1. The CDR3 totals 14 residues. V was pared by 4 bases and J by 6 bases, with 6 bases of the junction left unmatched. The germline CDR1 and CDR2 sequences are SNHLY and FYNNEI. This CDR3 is CASSVEGAPNEQFF. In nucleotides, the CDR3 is TGTGCCAGCAGTGTAGAGGGGGCCCCCAATGAGCAGTTCTTC.